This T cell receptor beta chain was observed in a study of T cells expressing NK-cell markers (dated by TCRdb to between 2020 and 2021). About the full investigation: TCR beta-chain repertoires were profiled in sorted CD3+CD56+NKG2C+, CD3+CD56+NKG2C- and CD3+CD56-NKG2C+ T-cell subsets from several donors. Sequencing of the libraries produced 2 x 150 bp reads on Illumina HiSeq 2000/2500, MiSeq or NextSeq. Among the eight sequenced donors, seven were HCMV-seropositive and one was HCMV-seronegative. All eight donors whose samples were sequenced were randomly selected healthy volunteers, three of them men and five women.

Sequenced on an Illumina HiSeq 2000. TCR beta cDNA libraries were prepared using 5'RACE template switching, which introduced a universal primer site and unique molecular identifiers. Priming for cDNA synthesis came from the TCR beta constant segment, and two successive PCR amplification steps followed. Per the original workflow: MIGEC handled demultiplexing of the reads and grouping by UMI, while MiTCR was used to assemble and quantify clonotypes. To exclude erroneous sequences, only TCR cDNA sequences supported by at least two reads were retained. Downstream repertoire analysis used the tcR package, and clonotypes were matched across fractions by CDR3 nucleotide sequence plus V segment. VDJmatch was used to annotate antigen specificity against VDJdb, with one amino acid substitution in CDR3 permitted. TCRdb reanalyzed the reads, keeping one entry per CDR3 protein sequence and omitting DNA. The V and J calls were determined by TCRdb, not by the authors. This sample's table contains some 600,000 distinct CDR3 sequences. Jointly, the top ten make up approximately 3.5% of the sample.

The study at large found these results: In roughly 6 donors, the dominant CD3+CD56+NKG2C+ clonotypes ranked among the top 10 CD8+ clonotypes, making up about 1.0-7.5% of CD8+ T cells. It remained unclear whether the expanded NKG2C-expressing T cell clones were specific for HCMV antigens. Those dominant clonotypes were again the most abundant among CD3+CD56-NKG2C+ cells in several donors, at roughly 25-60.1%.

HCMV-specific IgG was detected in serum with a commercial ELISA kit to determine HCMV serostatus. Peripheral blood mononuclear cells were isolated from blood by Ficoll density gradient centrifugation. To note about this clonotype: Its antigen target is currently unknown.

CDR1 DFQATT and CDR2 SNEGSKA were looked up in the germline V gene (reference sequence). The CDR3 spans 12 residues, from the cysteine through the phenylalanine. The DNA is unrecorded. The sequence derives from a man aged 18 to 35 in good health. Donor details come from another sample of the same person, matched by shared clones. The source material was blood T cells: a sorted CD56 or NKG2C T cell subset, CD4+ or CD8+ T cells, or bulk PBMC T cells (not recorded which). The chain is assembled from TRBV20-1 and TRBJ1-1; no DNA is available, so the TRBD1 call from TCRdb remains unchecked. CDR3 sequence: CSARDRDREAFF.